These T cell receptor beta chains were read from a single sample in a study of T cell repertoires in cytomegalovirus infection. TCRdb used MiXCR to reprocess the reads, holding one entry per CDR3 protein. The profile shows about 900,000 distinct CDR3 sequences, around 32% of them singletons. For these receptors, no antigen is known. Sequencing used cultured CD8+ T cells from PBMCs, obtained from culture after CMV antigen stimulation. The receptors were gathered from a human donor in good health (CMV status not recorded). Some clones in this sample may be carry-over from other donors' samples. The CDR3 runs from the conserved cysteine through the conserved F or W. D genes are given only for firm matches. Rows give clone size only sometimes, using once, few, many, or a class for an expanded clone.

cdr3_nt cdr3_aa j_call v_call clone_size d_call
TGTGCCAGCAGTTTTGGCAGGGCCTATGGCTACACCTTC CASSFGRAYGYTF TRBJ1-2 TRBV27 NA NA
TGTGCCAGCAGCGGGACTACCAAAAACATTCAGTACTTC CASSGTTKNIQYF TRBJ2-4 TRBV6-1 few TRBD2
TGTGCCAGCAGTTCTTCCTCGCGCCATCAGAGGGCAACCTATGGCTACACCTTC CASSSSSRHQRATYGYTF TRBJ1-2 TRBV12-3/TRBV12-4 NA NA
TGTGCCAGCTTCCCCCCGGGGGGACCTGGGGCGGTTGAAGCTTTCTTT CASFPPGGPGAVEAFF TRBJ1-1 TRBV6-4 NA NA
TGTGCCAGCAGTTCGGGACGTTTCGAGCAGTTCTTC CASSSGRFEQFF TRBJ2-1 TRBV12-3/TRBV12-4 few NA
TGTGCCAGCAGTCCCCCGGGGGCTGAAGCTTTCTTT CASSPPGAEAFF TRBJ1-1 TRBV27 few NA
TGCAGCGTTGAACTGACTGGAGCGGCGGATCAGCCCCAGCATTTT CSVELTGAADQPQHF TRBJ1-5 TRBV29-1 NA NA
TGTGCCAGCAGTCGCGACATTGTGTATGGCTACACCTTC CASSRDIVYGYTF TRBJ1-2 TRBV7-2 many NA
TGTGCCACCAGTGACCGGGCCTACAATCAGCCCCAGCATTTT CATSDRAYNQPQHF TRBJ1-5 TRBV24-1 few NA
TGTGCCAGCAGCTCCACCGGGACAGGAAAAGAGACCCAGTACTTC CASSSTGTGKETQYF TRBJ2-5 TRBV7-9 NA TRBD1
TGTGCCAGCAGCCCTACCGGCCCCCCAAACCCCTACGAGCAGTACTTC CASSPTGPPNPYEQYF TRBJ2-7 TRBV11-2 NA NA
TGTGCCAGTAGTATGGGGGTAGGCCCCGGGGAGCTGTTTTTT CASSMGVGPGELFF TRBJ2-2 TRBV19 few NA
TGCAGTGCTTCGGGACTACCGAACACCGGGGAGCTGTTTTTT CSASGLPNTGELFF TRBJ2-2 TRBV20-1 NA TRBD2
TGTGCCAGCAGCTCACTATACACTGAAGCTTTCTTT CASSSLYTEAFF TRBJ1-1 TRBV6-1 many NA
TGTGCCAGCAGCTTAGGCTCCGACAGGGGGGACACTGAAGCTTTCTTT CASSLGSDRGDTEAFF TRBJ1-1 TRBV7-6 many TRBD1
TGCAGCGTTGTAGCGGCCGGTGAGCAGTTCTTC CSVVAAGEQFF TRBJ2-1 TRBV29-1 NA NA
TGTGCCAGCAGCGAAAAAGGCAGGGAGGGGCGAGATACGCAGTATTTT CASSEKGREGRDTQYF TRBJ2-3 TRBV11-3 few TRBD2
TGTGCCAGCAGCATTCCGACAGCCCAGCCCCAGCATTTT CASSIPTAQPQHF TRBJ1-5 TRBV7-4 many NA
TGTGCCAGCAGTTACGGGAGGTCGGACGGAAACACCATATATTTT CASSYGRSDGNTIYF TRBJ1-3 TRBV6-2/TRBV6-3 few NA
TGCAGTGCTAGGACCAGGGCGGGCGGAAGGGATACGCAGTATTTT CSARTRAGGRDTQYF TRBJ2-3 TRBV20-1 once NA
TGTGCCACCAGCAGAGATGGGGGGTCCAATCAGCCCCAGCATTTT CATSRDGGSNQPQHF TRBJ1-5 TRBV15 many NA
TGTGCCAGCAAGGGGACGAGTAGGGTGGATCAGCCCCAGCATTTT CASKGTSRVDQPQHF TRBJ1-5 TRBV28 once NA
TGTGCCAGCAGTTATGTGGGACAAAGTGAGCAGTTCTTC CASSYVGQSEQFF TRBJ2-1 TRBV6-5 few NA
TGTGCCAGCAGTCGCGGGAATGGCTACACCTTC CASSRGNGYTF TRBJ1-2 TRBV25-1 NA NA
TGTGCCAGCAGCGAGGACAGTTCCTCTGGAAACACCATATATTTT CASSEDSSSGNTIYF TRBJ1-3 TRBV7-9 few NA
TGTGCCAGCAGCTTAGGGAAGCGGAGCACAGATACGCAGTATTTT CASSLGKRSTDTQYF TRBJ2-3 TRBV7-9 many NA
TGTGCCAGCAGTGAATACTTTCCCTCCTACAATGAGCAGTTCTTC CASSEYFPSYNEQFF TRBJ2-1 TRBV25-1 NA NA
TGTGCCAGCAGCTTTTCGGGACAGGTCACCGGGGAGCTGTTTTTT CASSFSGQVTGELFF TRBJ2-2 TRBV7-9 NA TRBD1
TGTGCCACCGTACAGGGCCACTATGGCTACACCTTC CATVQGHYGYTF TRBJ1-2 TRBV2 few NA